This is a list of T cell receptor beta chains from one sample in a study of T cells in Graves' hyperthyroidism and ophthalmopathy. Each CDR3 protein is one row after TCRdb ran MiXCR on the multiplex PCR reads. This sample carries roughly 420,000 distinct CDR3 sequences, 15% to 18% of them seen once, and the ten largest clones take 7.5% to 9%. The sequenced sample was blood. The receptors derive from a young woman with Graves' hyperthyroidism. Both conserved end residues are part of each CDR3. The D gene is left open where the match is weak. Size is omitted from some rows. Given values are once, few, many or a class for expanded clones.

v_call	j_call	clone_size	d_call	cdr3_aa	cdr3_nt
TRBV5-1	TRBJ2-6	.	.	CASSLWGANVLTF	TGCGCCAGCAGCTTGTGGGGGGCCAACGTCCTGACTTTC
TRBV4-2	TRBJ2-7	.	TRBD1	CASSQGQGAVPEQYF	TGTGCCAGCAGCCAAGGACAGGGGGCGGTTCCCGAGCAGTACTTC
TRBV5-1	TRBJ2-3	.	.	CASSFDRGGADTQYF	TGCGCCAGCAGCTTCGACCGGGGTGGCGCAGATACGCAGTATTTT
TRBV12-3/TRBV12-4	TRBJ1-2	many	.	CASSSYAGRSGYTF	TGTGCCAGCAGTTCTTATGCAGGGAGATCTGGCTACACCTTC
TRBV12-3/TRBV12-4	TRBJ2-1	.	.	CASSGGYTLPNEQFF	TGTGCCTCTTCAGGAGGCTATACACTACCCAATGAGCAGTTCTTC
TRBV7-2	TRBJ1-3	few	.	CASSLGRASLMGGNTIYF	TGTGCCAGCAGCTTAGGCAGGGCCTCCTTGATGGGGGGAAACACCATATATTTT
TRBV6-1	TRBJ2-1	.	TRBD2	CASSRDQRGGEQFF	TGTGCCAGCAGCCGGGACCAGCGGGGGGGTGAGCAGTTCTTC
TRBV29-1	TRBJ2-3	many	.	CSGRTDTQYF	TGCAGCGGACGGACAGATACGCAGTATTTT
TRBV19	TRBJ1-4	.	.	CASRGPGYGEKLFF	TGTGCCAGTAGGGGTCCGGGGTATGGAGAAAAACTGTTTTTT
TRBV9	TRBJ2-2	few	TRBD1	CASSGMTGTGELFF	TGTGCCAGCAGCGGGATGACAGGGACCGGGGAGCTGTTTTTT
TRBV6-5	TRBJ2-5	few	TRBD1	CASSNRGPWETQYF	TGTGCCAGCAGTAACAGGGGGCCGTGGGAGACCCAGTACTTC
TRBV10-3	TRBJ1-5	many	.	CATSGRDNQPQHF	TGTGCCACTTCGGGGAGGGACAATCAGCCCCAGCATTTT
TRBV18	TRBJ1-3	many	.	CASSPQRPGSGNTIYF	TGTGCCAGCTCACCACAGAGACCTGGCTCTGGAAACACCATATATTTT
TRBV28	TRBJ2-1	.	.	CASSSSLMESSYNEQFF	TGTGCCAGCAGTTCCTCCCTGATGGAAAGCTCCTACAATGAGCAGTTCTTC
TRBV5-6	TRBJ1-5	many	.	CASSLGQTNQPQHF	TGTGCCAGCAGCTTGGGACAGACTAATCAGCCCCAGCATTTT
TRBV7-2	TRBJ1-2	many	.	CASSIGEQTRGYTF	TGTGCCAGCAGTATCGGGGAACAGACGAGGGGCTACACCTTC
TRBV2	TRBJ2-1	many	.	CASGGRMNNEQFF	TGTGCCAGCGGAGGGCGCATGAACAATGAGCAGTTCTTC
TRBV12-3/TRBV12-4	TRBJ2-7	many	.	CASRVRRGGGYEQYF	TGTGCCAGCAGAGTTCGCAGGGGGGGAGGCTACGAGCAGTACTTC
TRBV10-3	TRBJ1-3	many	.	CAISERDTSSGNTIYF	TGTGCCATCAGTGAAAGGGACACGAGCTCTGGAAACACCATATATTTT
TRBV27	TRBJ2-1	many	TRBD2	CASRIAGISYNEQFF	TGTGCCAGCAGAATAGCGGGGATCTCCTACAATGAGCAGTTCTTC
TRBV20-1	TRBJ2-7	many	TRBD2	CSARAGVYEQYF	TGCAGTGCTAGGGCGGGGGTATACGAGCAGTACTTC
TRBV12-3/TRBV12-4	TRBJ2-3	many	TRBD2	CASSFGTSPQTDTQYF	TGTGCCAGCAGTTTCGGGACTAGCCCCCAAACAGATACGCAGTATTTT
TRBV11-1	TRBJ2-3	.	TRBD2	CASSAGTSGRAQDTQYF	TGTGCCAGCAGCGCCGGGACTAGCGGGAGGGCCCAAGATACGCAGTATTTT
TRBV25-1	TRBJ2-3	many	.	CASSASWGDADTQYF	TGTGCCAGCAGTGCCTCATGGGGCGACGCAGATACGCAGTATTTT
TRBV30	TRBJ2-7	many	.	CAWSVLKLGQAHYEQYF	TGTGCCTGGAGTGTACTTAAATTAGGGCAGGCCCACTACGAGCAGTACTTC
TRBV15	TRBJ2-3	.	.	CATSRAANSGPLSGTQYF	TGTGCCACCAGCAGAGCCGCTAATAGCGGACCCCTTAGTGGTACGCAGTATTTT
TRBV4-1	TRBJ2-7	.	.	CASSQRFLAQSSYEQYF	TGCGCCAGCAGCCAACGATTTCTAGCGCAGAGCTCCTACGAGCAGTACTTC
TRBV7-8	TRBJ1-5	many	TRBD1	CASSSQPGQGGQPQHF	TGTGCCAGCAGCTCCCAACCGGGACAGGGGGGTCAGCCCCAGCATTTT
TRBV20-1	TRBJ2-3	many	.	CSARDSGSGDTQYF	TGCAGTGCTAGAGATAGCGGCTCTGGAGATACGCAGTATTTT
TRBV6-5	TRBJ2-5	many	.	CASSYEDRPQETQYF	TGTGCCAGCAGTTACGAAGACAGACCCCAAGAGACCCAGTACTTC
TRBV7-2	TRBJ1-2	many	.	CASSFHIRDGYTF	TGTGCCAGCAGCTTTCACATCCGGGATGGCTACACCTTC
TRBV9	TRBJ2-2	many	.	CASSGPGVTGELFF	TGTGCCAGCAGCGGACCGGGGGTTACCGGGGAGCTGTTTTTT
TRBV2	TRBJ2-3	.	TRBD2	CASNSGIGDTQYF	TGTGCCAGCAATAGCGGGATAGGTGATACGCAGTATTTT
TRBV6-5	TRBJ2-5	many	.	CASSYGGGETQYF	TGTGCCAGCAGCTACGGTGGTGGGGAGACCCAGTACTTC
TRBV20-1	TRBJ1-5	.	TRBD1	CSVAGTGYQPQHF	TGCAGTGTGGCCGGGACAGGGTATCAGCCCCAGCATTTT
TRBV12-3/TRBV12-4	TRBJ1-5	many	.	CASSFLPGLGVPFDGNQPQHF	TGTGCCAGCAGTTTCTTACCAGGGTTGGGGGTTCCTTTTGATGGCAATCAGCCCCAGCATTTT
TRBV4-1	TRBJ2-1	.	.	CASRANSYNEQFF	TGCGCCAGCAGGGCCAACTCCTACAATGAGCAGTTCTTC
TRBV4-1	TRBJ2-1	.	.	CASSRQNEQFF	TGCGCCAGCAGCCGACAGAATGAGCAGTTCTTC
TRBV13	TRBJ2-1	many	.	CASSPGPTGNEQFF	TGTGCCAGCAGCCCGGGCCCTACGGGGAATGAGCAGTTCTTC
TRBV6-1	TRBJ2-7	many	TRBD1	CASMTTRGYEQYF	TGTGCCAGCATGACCACCAGGGGGTACGAGCAGTACTTC
TRBV11-3	TRBJ2-4	.	.	CASSLAVRIAKNIQYF	TGTGCCAGCAGCTTAGCGGTCCGGATAGCCAAAAACATTCAGTACTTC
TRBV20-1	TRBJ2-5	many	TRBD2	CSASWPSGSQTQYF	TGCAGTGCTAGTTGGCCTAGCGGGAGTCAGACCCAGTACTTC
TRBV12-3/TRBV12-4	TRBJ2-7	many	TRBD2	CASSSLAGPSYEQYF	TGTGCCAGCAGTTCCCTAGCGGGGCCTTCCTACGAGCAGTACTTC
TRBV7-8	TRBJ2-5	many	TRBD1	CASSSGQDLTQYF	TGTGCCAGCAGCTCAGGACAGGACCTTACCCAGTACTTC
TRBV7-9	TRBJ2-7	many	.	CASSRGTYEQYF	TGTGCCAGCAGCCGGGGGACCTACGAGCAGTACTTC